These 23 T cell receptor beta chains share one sample of origin, sequenced in a study of T cells expressing NK-cell markers. TCRdb reanalyzed the 5' RACE reads and collapses them to one entry per CDR3 protein, without DNA. The sample's table shows some 280,000 distinct CDR3 sequences. The sequenced sample was blood T cells: a sorted CD56 or NKG2C T cell subset, CD4+ or CD8+ T cells, or bulk PBMC T cells (not recorded which). All receptors come from a young man in good health.

The chain links TRBV29-1 to TRBJ2-3; the TCRdb D gene call, TRBD2, has no DNA to confirm it. Germline V CDR1 and CDR2: SQVTM, ANQGSEA. The CDR3 is 13 residues long. CDR3 loop: CSTEWRGGDTQYF.

The V call is TRBV5-6, the J call TRBJ2-2; the TCRdb D gene call, TRBD2, has no DNA to confirm it. This CDR3 contains 15 residues. CDR1 and CDR2 from the germline V gene are SGHDT and YYEEEE. This CDR3 reads CASSLIAGDAGELFF.

Here the CDR3 reads CASSLDPAEQFF. The chain combines TRBV5-6 with TRBJ2-1. The CDR3 covers 12 residues. Germline V gene lookup returns CDR1 SGHDT and CDR2 YYEEEE. Complete variable domain (other parts from reference TRBV5-6 and TRBJ2-1): DAGVTQSPTHLIKTRGQQVTLRCSPKSGHDTVSWYQQALGQGPQFIFQYYEEEERQRGNFPDRFSGHQFPNYSSELNVNALLLGDSALYLCASSLDPAEQFFGPGTRLTVL.

The genes are TRBV5-1 and TRBJ2-1; the D gene TCRdb calls, TRBD2, cannot be checked with no DNA. Per the germline V gene, CDR1 is SGHRS and CDR2 is YFSETQ. This CDR3 region has 15 residues. The CDR3 sequence is CASSLQVGGYNEQFF.

The chain employs TRBV20-1 and TRBJ1-5; TCRdb designates TRBD1, a call that cannot be tested without DNA. Germline values: CDR1 DFQATT, CDR2 SNEGSKA (reference sequence). The CDR3 consists of 13 residues. CDR3 amino acids: CSVRQGATQPQHF.

The V call is TRBV20-1, the J call TRBJ2-7; with no DNA, the TCRdb D assignment of TRBD1 cannot be verified. Germline loops: CDR1 DFQATT, CDR2 SNEGSKA (reference sequence). The CDR3 spans 14 residues. The CDR3: CSAAGGALFYEQYF.

This chain uses TRBV2 with TRBJ2-5; TCRdb calls TRBD2, which cannot be checked without DNA. CDR1 and CDR2 (germline): SNHLY, FYNNEI. There are 12 residues in the CDR3. The CDR3: CASSGGGEAQYF.

This chain uses TRBV6-4 with TRBJ2-1; TCRdb reports TRBD1, a call that lacks DNA to check it against. This CDR3 region has 18 residues. Germline V lookup: CDR1 MRHNA, CDR2 SNTAGT. The CDR3 protein is CASRTGTVIPDLNNEQFF.

V usage is TRBV20-1 and J usage is TRBJ2-1; lacking DNA, the TRBD1 call made by TCRdb goes unchecked. CDR3 length equals 19 residues. Germline-derived CDR1 and CDR2 are DFQATT and SNEGSKA (reference sequence). The CDR3 loop is CSARGAGQGPVRGYNEQFF.

This chain uses TRBV29-1 with TRBJ2-1. Germline V CDR1 and CDR2: SQVTM, ANQGSEA. The CDR3 spans 13 residues. The CDR3 here is CSVYLGSYNEQFF.

The chain joins TRBV5-1 to TRBJ1-6. Germline values: CDR1 SGHRS, CDR2 YFSETQ. CDR3 length: 13 amino acids. CDR3 amino acids: CASSFKANSPLHF.

This sequence joins TRBV18 and TRBJ2-1; the D gene TCRdb calls, TRBD2, cannot be checked with no DNA. Germline V CDR1 and CDR2: KGHSH, LQKENI. CDR3 length equals 15 residues. CDR3 loop: CASSPSGGRVNEQFF.

The chain employs TRBV2 and TRBJ2-2; TCRdb returns TRBD2, unconfirmable since there is no DNA. The CDR3 extends over 14 amino acids. Germline CDR1 SNHLY, CDR2 FYNNEI. The CDR3 protein is CASIGLAGPGELFF. Supplemented by reference TRBV2 and TRBJ2-2, the full variable domain reads EPEVTQTPSHQVTQMGQEVILRCVPISNHLYFYWYRQILGQKVEFLVSFYNNEISEKSEIFDDQFSVERPDGSNFTLKIRSTKLEDSAMYFCASIGLAGPGELFFGEGSRLTVL.

The V call is TRBV20-1, the J call TRBJ2-1; TCRdb's assignment of TRBD2 cannot be checked, as there is no DNA. Germline V gives CDR1 DFQATT, CDR2 SNEGSKA (reference sequence). The length of the CDR3 is 15 residues. The CDR3 region is CSARDPAGRINEQFF.

The chain links TRBV20-1 to TRBJ2-2. Germline V gene lookup returns CDR1 DFQATT and CDR2 SNEGSKA (reference sequence). This CDR3 is 13 amino acids long. This CDR3 is CSATDHDTGELFF.

The rearrangement links TRBV5-6 to TRBJ2-5; TCRdb selects TRBD1, and the lack of DNA leaves this call unchecked. From germline, CDR1 is SGHDT and CDR2 YYEEEE. There are 15 residues in the CDR3. CDR3 region: CASSLDPGGFETQYF.

The rearrangement joins TRBV5-1 to TRBJ1-1. This CDR3 has 14 amino acids. In germline, CDR1 is SGHRS, CDR2 YFSETQ. The CDR3 reads CASSLETSGSEAFF.

The chain is built from TRBV5-1 and TRBJ2-2; TCRdb indicates TRBD2, and absent DNA this call remains unverified. Germline assignment: CDR1 SGHRS and CDR2 YFSETQ. The CDR3 sequence is 14 residues long. This CDR3 reads CASGRGGSAGELFF.

J is TRBJ2-2 and V is TRBV7-2; TCRdb reports TRBD1, a call that lacks DNA to check it against. Germline V gene data show CDR1 as SGHTA and CDR2 as FQGNSA. The CDR3 extends over 16 amino acids. The CDR3 reads CASSSGQGSGTGELFF.

The rearrangement links TRBV6-1 to TRBJ1-5; as DNA is missing, the TRBD1 call by TCRdb cannot be tested. The CDR3 has 14 residues. Germline V CDR1 and CDR2: MNHNS, SASEGT. CDR3 sequence reads: CASSGVQGRQPQHF.

The gene calls are TRBV19 and TRBJ1-1; TCRdb outputs TRBD1, but without DNA this stays unchecked. Per germline, CDR1 LNHDA and CDR2 SQIVND (reference sequence). The CDR3 is 16 residues long. The CDR3 is CATDQSPGQASAEAFF.

This chain connects TRBV6-5 to TRBJ1-3; TCRdb picks TRBD1, but there is no DNA to check that call. CDR3 length equals 16 residues. Germline-derived CDR1 and CDR2 are MNHEY and SVGAGI. The chain's CDR3 is CASSYRDRGRGNTIYF.

V gene TRBV15 combines with J gene TRBJ2-1; the D call from TCRdb, TRBD2, cannot be confirmed without DNA. This CDR3 is 13 amino acids long. CDR1 is LNHNV and CDR2 is YYDKDF in the germline V gene (reference sequence). This CDR3 reads CATRWGGSDEQFF.